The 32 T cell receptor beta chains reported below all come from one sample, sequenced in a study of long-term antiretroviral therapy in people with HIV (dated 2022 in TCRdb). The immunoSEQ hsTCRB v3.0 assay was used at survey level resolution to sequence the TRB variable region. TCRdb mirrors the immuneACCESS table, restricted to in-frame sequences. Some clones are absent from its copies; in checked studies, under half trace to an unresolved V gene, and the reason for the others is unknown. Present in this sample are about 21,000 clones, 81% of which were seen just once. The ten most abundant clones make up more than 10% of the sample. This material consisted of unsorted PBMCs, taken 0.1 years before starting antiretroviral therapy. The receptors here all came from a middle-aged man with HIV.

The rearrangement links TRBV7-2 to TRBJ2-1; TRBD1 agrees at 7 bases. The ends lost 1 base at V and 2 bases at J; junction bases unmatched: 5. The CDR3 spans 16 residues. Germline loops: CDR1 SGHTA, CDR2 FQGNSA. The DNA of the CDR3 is TGTGCCAGCAGCTTAGTAGGGGGCCGGACCTACAATGAGCAGTTCTTC. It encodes CASSLVGGRTYNEQFF.

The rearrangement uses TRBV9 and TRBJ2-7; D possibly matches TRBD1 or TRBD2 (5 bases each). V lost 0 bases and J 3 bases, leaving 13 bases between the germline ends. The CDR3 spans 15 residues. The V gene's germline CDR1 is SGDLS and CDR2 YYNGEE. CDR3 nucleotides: TGTGCCAGCAGCGTAGCTCCCGGGACGCTCTACGAGCAGTACTTC. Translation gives CASSVAPGTLYEQYF.

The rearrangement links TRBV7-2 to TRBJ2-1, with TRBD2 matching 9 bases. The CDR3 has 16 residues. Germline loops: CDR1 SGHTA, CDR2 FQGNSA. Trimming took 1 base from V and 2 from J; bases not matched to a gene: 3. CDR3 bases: TGTGCCAGCAGCTTAGGGGGGACTAGCCCCTACAATGAGCAGTTCTTC. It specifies CASSLGGTSPYNEQFF.

CDR3 sequence reads: CASSVPQDMNTEAFF. DNA of the CDR3: TGTGCCAGCAGCGTACCACAGGACATGAACACTGAAGCTTTCTTT. The chain links TRBV9 to TRBJ1-1, with D tentatively TRBD1 (5 bases). The CDR3 runs to 15 residues. Germline CDR1 reads SGDLS; CDR2 reads YYNGEE. Between the trimmed V and J ends, which lost 1 base and 0 bases, there was a span of 10 bases.

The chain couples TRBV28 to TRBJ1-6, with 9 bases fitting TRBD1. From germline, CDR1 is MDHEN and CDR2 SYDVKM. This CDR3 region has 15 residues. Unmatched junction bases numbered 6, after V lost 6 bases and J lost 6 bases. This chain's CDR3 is CASRPGTGLNSPLHF. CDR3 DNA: TGTGCCAGCAGACCCGGGACAGGGCTTAATTCACCCCTCCACTTT.

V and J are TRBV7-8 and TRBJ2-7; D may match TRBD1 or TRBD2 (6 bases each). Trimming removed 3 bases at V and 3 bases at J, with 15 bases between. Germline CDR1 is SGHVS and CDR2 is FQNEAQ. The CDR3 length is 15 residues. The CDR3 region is CASSFLEGGNYEQYF. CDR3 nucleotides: TGTGCCAGCAGCTTCCTTGAGGGGGGAAACTACGAGCAGTACTTC.

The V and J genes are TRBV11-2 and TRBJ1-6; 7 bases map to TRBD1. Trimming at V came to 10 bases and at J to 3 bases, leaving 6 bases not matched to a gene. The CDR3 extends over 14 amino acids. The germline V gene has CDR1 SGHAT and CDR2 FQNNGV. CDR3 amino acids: CATRDSLYNSPLHF. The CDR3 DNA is TGTGCCACCCGGGACAGCCTCTATAATTCACCCCTCCACTTT.

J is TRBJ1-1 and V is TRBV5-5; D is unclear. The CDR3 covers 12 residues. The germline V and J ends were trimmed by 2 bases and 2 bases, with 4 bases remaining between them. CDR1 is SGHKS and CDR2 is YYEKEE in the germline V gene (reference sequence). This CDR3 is CASSFSNTEAFF. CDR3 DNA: TGTGCCAGCAGCTTTAGCAACACTGAAGCTTTCTTT.

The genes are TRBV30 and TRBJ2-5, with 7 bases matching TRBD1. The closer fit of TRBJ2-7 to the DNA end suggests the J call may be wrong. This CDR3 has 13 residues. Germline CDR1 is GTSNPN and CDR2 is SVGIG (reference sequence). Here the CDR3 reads CAWSVGQVYEQYF. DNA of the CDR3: TGTGCCTGGAGCGTCGGACAGGTCTACGAGCAGTACTTC.

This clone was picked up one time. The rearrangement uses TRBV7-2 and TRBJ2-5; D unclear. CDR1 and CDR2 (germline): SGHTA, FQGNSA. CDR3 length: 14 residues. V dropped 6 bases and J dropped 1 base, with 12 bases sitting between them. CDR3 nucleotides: TGTGCCAGCAGTCTGTCAGGCCGCCAAGAGACCCAGTACTTC. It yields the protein CASSLSGRQETQYF.

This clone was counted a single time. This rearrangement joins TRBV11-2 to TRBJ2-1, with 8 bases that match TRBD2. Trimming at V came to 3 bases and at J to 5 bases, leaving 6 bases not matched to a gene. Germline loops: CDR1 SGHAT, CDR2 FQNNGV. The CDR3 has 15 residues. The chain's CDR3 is CASSFSLAGHNEQFF. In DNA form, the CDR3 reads TGTGCCAGCAGCTTTAGCCTAGCGGGCCACAATGAGCAGTTCTTC.

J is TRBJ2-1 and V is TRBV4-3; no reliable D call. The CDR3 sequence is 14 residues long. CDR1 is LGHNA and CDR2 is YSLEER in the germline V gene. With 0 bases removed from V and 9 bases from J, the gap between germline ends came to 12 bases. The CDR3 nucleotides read TGCGCCAGCAGCCAAGACCAGGAAGTAGCTGAGCAGTTCTTC. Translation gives CASSQDQEVAEQFF.

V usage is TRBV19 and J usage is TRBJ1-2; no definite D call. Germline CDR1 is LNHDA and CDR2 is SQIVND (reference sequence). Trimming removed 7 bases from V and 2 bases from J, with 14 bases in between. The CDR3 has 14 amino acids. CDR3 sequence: CASNPVRANYGYTF. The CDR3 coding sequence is TGTGCCAGTAATCCCGTTAGGGCCAACTATGGCTACACCTTC.

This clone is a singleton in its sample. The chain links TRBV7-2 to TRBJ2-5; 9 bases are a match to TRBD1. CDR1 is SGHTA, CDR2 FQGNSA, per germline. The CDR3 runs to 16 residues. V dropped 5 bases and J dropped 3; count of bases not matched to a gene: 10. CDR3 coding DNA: TGTGCCAGCAGCCGGAGGGGACAGGGAGGGGAAGAGACCCAGTACTTC. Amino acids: CASSRRGQGGEETQYF.

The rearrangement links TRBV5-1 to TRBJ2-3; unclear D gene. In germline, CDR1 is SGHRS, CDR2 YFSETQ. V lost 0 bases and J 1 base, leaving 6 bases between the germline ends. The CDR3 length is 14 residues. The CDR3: CASSLALGTDTQYF. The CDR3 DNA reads TGCGCCAGCAGCTTGGCCTTGGGCACAGATACGCAGTATTTT.

DNA for the CDR3: TGTGCCAGCAGCTTTCAAGGTGGAGGAGAGACCCAGTACTTC. Its protein is CASSFQGGGETQYF. The genes are TRBV7-9 and TRBJ2-5; D might be TRBD2 (5 bases). V was trimmed by 3 bases and J by 4 bases, leaving 12 bases between them. Per the germline V gene, CDR1 is SEHNR and CDR2 is FQNEAQ (reference sequence). This CDR3 comprises 14 residues.

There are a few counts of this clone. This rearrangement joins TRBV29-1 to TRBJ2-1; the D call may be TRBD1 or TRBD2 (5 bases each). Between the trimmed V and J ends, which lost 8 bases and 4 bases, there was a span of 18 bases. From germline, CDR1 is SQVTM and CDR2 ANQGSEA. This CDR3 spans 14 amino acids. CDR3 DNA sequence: TGCAGCTCCTCAGGGAACGGGGATTACAATGAGCAGTTCTTC. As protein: CSSSGNGDYNEQFF.

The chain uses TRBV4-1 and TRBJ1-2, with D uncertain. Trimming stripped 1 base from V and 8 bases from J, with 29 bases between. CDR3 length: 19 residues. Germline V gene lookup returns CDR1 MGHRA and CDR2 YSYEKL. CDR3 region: CASSQGARSTRIELFGYTF. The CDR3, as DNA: TGCGCCAGCAGCCAAGGGGCCAGGTCAACGAGGATCGAACTATTCGGCTACACCTTC.

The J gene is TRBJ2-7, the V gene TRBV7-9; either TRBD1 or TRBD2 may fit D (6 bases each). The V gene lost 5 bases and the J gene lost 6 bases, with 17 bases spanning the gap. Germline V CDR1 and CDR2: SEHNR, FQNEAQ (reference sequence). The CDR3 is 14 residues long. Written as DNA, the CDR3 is TGTGCCAGCAGCCCAGGGGTAGGAGCGGGCGAGCAGTACTTC. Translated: CASSPGVGAGEQYF.

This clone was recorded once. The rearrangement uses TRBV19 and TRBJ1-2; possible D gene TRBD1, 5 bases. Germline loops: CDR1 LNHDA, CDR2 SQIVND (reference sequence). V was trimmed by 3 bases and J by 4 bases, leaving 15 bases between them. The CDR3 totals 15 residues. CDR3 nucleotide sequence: TGTGCCAGTAGTATGGCCCCGCCAGGGACCTATGGCTACACCTTC. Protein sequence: CASSMAPPGTYGYTF.

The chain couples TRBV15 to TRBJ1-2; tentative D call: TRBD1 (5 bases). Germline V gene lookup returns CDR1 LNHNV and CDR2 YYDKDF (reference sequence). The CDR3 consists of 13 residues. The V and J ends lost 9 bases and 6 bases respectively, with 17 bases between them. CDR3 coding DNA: TGTGCCACTACAGCTCGTCAGGGCCATGGCTACACCTTC. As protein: CATTARQGHGYTF.

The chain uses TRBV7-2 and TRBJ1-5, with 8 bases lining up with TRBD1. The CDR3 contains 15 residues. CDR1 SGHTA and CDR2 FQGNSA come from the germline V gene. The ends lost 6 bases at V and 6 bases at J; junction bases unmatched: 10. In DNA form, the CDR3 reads TGTGCCAGCAGGGATGGGACAGGAGGAAGTCAGCCCCAGCATTTT. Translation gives CASRDGTGGSQPQHF.

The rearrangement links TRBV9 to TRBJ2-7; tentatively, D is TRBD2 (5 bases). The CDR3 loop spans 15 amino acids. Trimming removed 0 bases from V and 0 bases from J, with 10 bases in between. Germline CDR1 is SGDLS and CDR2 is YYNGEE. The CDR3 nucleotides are TGTGCCAGCAGCGTAGGGGTAGCGAACTCCTACGAGCAGTACTTC. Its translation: CASSVGVANSYEQYF.

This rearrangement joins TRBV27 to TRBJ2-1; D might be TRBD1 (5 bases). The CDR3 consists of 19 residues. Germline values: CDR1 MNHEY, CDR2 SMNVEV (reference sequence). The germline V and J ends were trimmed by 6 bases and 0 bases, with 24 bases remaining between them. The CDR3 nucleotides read TGTGCCAGCAGACCCCAGGGCGGCCAACCCCCTGGCTCCTACAATGAGCAGTTCTTC. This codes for CASRPQGGQPPGSYNEQFF.

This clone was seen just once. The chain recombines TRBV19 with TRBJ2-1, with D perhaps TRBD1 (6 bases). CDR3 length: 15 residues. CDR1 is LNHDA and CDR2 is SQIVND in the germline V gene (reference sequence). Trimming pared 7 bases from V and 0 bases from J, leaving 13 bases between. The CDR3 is CASNPGASSYNEQFF. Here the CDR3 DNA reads TGTGCCAGTAACCCAGGGGCTAGCTCCTACAATGAGCAGTTCTTC.

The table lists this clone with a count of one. The CDR3 loop is CAISDPSGSRTDTQYF. The DNA for the CDR3 is TGTGCCATCAGTGACCCTAGCGGGAGTCGCACAGATACGCAGTATTTT. The chain uses TRBV10-3 and TRBJ2-3; TRBD2 agrees at 10 bases. The CDR3 sequence is 16 residues long. The trim removed 3 bases at V and 1 base at J, leaving 4 bases unmatched. CDR1 and CDR2 (germline): ENHRY, SYGVKD.

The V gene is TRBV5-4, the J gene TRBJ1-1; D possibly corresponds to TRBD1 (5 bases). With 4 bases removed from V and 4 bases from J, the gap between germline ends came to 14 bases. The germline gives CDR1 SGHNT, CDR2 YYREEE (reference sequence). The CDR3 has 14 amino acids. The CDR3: CASSPGPESTEAFF. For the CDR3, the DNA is TGTGCCAGCAGCCCAGGGCCCGAGAGCACTGAAGCTTTCTTT. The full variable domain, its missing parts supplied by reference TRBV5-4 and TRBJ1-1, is ETGVTQSPTHLIKTRGQQVTLRCSSQSGHNTVSWYQQALGQGPQFIFQYYREEENGRGNFPPRFSGLQFPNYSSELNVNALELDDSALYLCASSPGPESTEAFFGQGTRLTVV.

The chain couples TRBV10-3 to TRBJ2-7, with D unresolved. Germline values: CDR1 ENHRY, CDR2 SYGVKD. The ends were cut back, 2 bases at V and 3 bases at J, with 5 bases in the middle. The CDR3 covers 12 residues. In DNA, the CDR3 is TGTGCCATCAGTGAGGCCTACTACGAGCAGTACTTC. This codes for CAISEAYYEQYF.

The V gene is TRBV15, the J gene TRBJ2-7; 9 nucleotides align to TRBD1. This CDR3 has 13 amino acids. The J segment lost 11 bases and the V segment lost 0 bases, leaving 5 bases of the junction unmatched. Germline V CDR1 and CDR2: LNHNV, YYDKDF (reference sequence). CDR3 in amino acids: CATSRDKRTGEYF. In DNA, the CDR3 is TGTGCCACCAGCAGAGATAAGAGGACAGGGGAGTACTTC. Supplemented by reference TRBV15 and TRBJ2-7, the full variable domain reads DAMVIQNPRYQVTQFGKPVTLSCSQTLNHNVMYWYQQKSSQAPKLLFHYYDKDFNNEADTPDNFQSRRPNTSFCFLDIRSPGLGDTAMYLCATSRDKRTGEYFGPGTRLTVT.

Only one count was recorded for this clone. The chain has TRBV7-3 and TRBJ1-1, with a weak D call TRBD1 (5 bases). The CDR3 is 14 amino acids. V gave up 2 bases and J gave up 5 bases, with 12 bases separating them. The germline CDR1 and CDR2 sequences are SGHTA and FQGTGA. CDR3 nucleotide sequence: TGTGCCAGCAGCTTACAAGGGGCAGGGACTGAAGCTTTCTTT. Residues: CASSLQGAGTEAFF.

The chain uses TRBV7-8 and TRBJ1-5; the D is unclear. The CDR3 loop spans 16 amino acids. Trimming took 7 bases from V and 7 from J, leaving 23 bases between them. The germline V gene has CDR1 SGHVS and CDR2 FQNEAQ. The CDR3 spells CASTPRSLGGGQPQHF. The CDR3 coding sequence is TGTGCCAGCACCCCCCGGTCCCTGGGAGGAGGCCAGCCCCAGCATTTT.

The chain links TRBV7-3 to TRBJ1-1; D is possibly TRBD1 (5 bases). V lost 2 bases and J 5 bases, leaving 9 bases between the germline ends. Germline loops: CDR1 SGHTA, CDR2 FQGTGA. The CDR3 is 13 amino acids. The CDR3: CASSLGGVTEAFF. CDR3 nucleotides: TGTGCCAGCAGCTTAGGAGGGGTGACTGAAGCTTTCTTT.